This TCR beta chain stems from a study of cytomegalovirus exposure and HLA in healthy donors. Findings and limits, study-wide: Researchers catalogued around 150 TCR beta chains as cytomegalovirus-associated.

The donors were part of the validation cohort, which consisted of over a hundred subjects and was separate from the first cohort of 670 or so subjects. V lost 1 base and J 13 bases, leaving 11 bases between the germline ends. Germline CDR1 and CDR2: SGHVS and FNYEAQ. This CDR3 has 12 residues. Data came from immunoSEQ multiplex PCR; TCRdb stores just in-frame clones and leaves some out. Of about 280,000 clones in the sample, 88% were seen once. Worth noting for this clone: Antigen unknown.

This clonotype was sampled from a woman between 18 and 29 years old in good health and CMV-seronegative. The sample was PBMCs. V gene TRBV7-6 combines with J gene TRBJ2-1; TRBD1 might be the D (6 bases). The CDR3 DNA reads TGTGCCAGCAGCTTAGGGGGGACATTACAGTTCTTC. Translation gives CASSLGGTLQFF.